The 32 T cell receptor beta chains below all came from one sample that was sequenced in a study of blood T cell repertoires in COVID-19. Produced via immunoSEQ multiplex PCR; TCRdb's table is partial and in-frame only. The top ten clones hold approximately 1.5% of a sample with about 280,000 clones, 90% of them seen once. Sequencing was carried out using PBMCs or T cells enriched from blood (not recorded which). These receptors all stem from a woman aged 18-35 years with acute COVID-19.

This rearrangement joins TRBV27 to TRBJ2-5, with D maybe TRBD2 (6 bases). Germline CDR1 MNHEY, CDR2 SMNVEV (reference sequence). This CDR3 contains 12 residues. Trimming took off 8 bases at V and 2 bases at J, with 9 bases between the two ends. The CDR3 sequence is CASAGPQETQYF. The CDR3 DNA sequence: TGTGCCAGCGCGGGACCACAAGAGACCCAGTACTTC.

This clone was observed a single time. The J gene is TRBJ2-7, the V gene TRBV2; TRBD1 might be the D (6 bases). The CDR3 runs 11 residues. Between the trimmed V and J ends, which lost 7 bases and 6 bases, there was a span of 10 bases. Germline CDR1 reads SNHLY; CDR2 reads FYNNEI. The chain's CDR3 is CASTRQVEQYF. CDR3 in DNA: TGTGCCAGCACAAGACAGGTCGAGCAGTACTTC.

The chain couples TRBV6-4 to TRBJ2-1; maybe TRBD2 (7 bases). CDR1 is MRHNA, CDR2 SNTAGT, per germline. The V end was cut by 4 bases, the J end by 7 bases, with 17 bases between. This CDR3 region has 15 residues. CDR3 sequence: CASSAVGGAVNEQFF. The CDR3 DNA follows: TGTGCCAGCAGTGCGGTGGGGGGGGCGGTTAATGAGCAGTTCTTC.

This chain links TRBV28 with TRBJ2-3; the D gene is possibly TRBD2 (5 bases). Trimming cost V 3 bases and J 6 bases, with 7 bases left between them. There are 12 residues in the CDR3. Germline CDR1 is MDHEN and CDR2 is SYDVKM. In DNA, the CDR3 is TGTGCCAGCAGTTTCAGAGGGGATACGCAGTATTTT. This encodes CASSFRGDTQYF.

The rearrangement links TRBV3-1 (or the pseudogene TRBV3-2) to TRBJ1-4, with D perhaps TRBD1 (6 bases). Looked up from germline, CDR1 is LGHDT and CDR2 is YNNKEL (reference sequence). The CDR3 totals 17 residues. V lost 0 bases to trimming and J lost 6 bases, with 17 bases between them. CDR3 loop: CASSQERHRDLDEKLFF. CDR3 in DNA: TGTGCCAGCAGCCAAGAAAGGCACAGGGACCTGGATGAAAAACTGTTTTTT.

For the CDR3, the DNA is TGTGCCAGCTCACCGACTAGGGATGGCTACACCTTC. Its protein product is CASSPTRDGYTF. This chain connects TRBV18 to TRBJ1-2, with D unresolved. CDR3 size: 12 residues. Trimming took off 3 bases at V and 6 bases at J, with 8 bases between the two ends. Germline lookup yields CDR1 KGHSH and CDR2 LQKENI.

The chain links TRBV9 to TRBJ1-1, with TRBD1 matching over 7 bases. Germline-derived CDR1 and CDR2 are SGDLS and YYNGEE. The CDR3 contains 13 residues. J lost 10 bases, V lost 0 bases, and 6 bases had no gene match. Written as DNA, the CDR3 is TGTGCCAGCAGCGTAGAGTTCCAGGGGGTAGCTTTCTTT. Protein product: CASSVEFQGVAFF. Using reference TRBV9 and TRBJ1-1 for the parts outside the CDR3, the full variable domain is DSGVTQTPKHLITATGQRVTLRCSPRSGDLSVYWYQQSLDQGLQFLIQYYNGEERAKGNILERFSAQQFPDLHSELNLSSLELGDSALYFCASSVEFQGVAFFGQGTRLTVV.

The chain links TRBV6-5 to TRBJ2-7; 12 bases are a match to TRBD1. The CDR3 spans 14 residues. After removal of 6 bases from V and 6 bases from J, the junction contained 6 bases not matched to a gene. Germline CDR1 is MNHEY and CDR2 is SVGAGI. CDR3 sequence reads: CASRPGQGAFEQYF. CDR3 nucleotide sequence: TGTGCCAGCAGACCGGGACAGGGGGCCTTCGAGCAGTACTTC.

This chain connects TRBV28 to TRBJ1-1; TRBD1 is a possible D gene (6 bases). The V and J ends lost 4 bases and 4 bases respectively, with 22 bases between them. Germline V gene data show CDR1 as MDHEN and CDR2 as SYDVKM. The CDR3 has 17 residues. CDR3 in amino acids: CASSSINRDVWGTEAFF. The CDR3 DNA reads as TGTGCCAGCAGTTCAATTAACAGGGATGTATGGGGCACTGAAGCTTTCTTT. Complete variable domain (other parts from reference TRBV28 and TRBJ1-1): DVKVTQSSRYLVKRTGEKVFLECVQDMDHENMFWYRQDPGLGLRLIYFSYDVKMKEKGDIPEGYSVSREKKERFSLILESASTNQTSMYLCASSSINRDVWGTEAFFGQGTRLTVV.

This rearrangement joins TRBV3-1 (or the pseudogene TRBV3-2) to TRBJ2-5, with TRBD2 identical over 9 bases. CDR3 length equals 13 residues. Trimming cost V 4 bases and J 4 bases; bases outside gene matches: 1. The germline CDR1 and CDR2 sequences are LGHDT and YNNKEL (reference sequence). The CDR3 loop reads CASSLLAGETQYF. Written as DNA, the CDR3 is TGTGCCAGCAGCCTACTAGCGGGAGAGACCCAGTACTTC.

This chain connects TRBV6-2 or TRBV6-3 to TRBJ2-2; TRBD2 matches 8 bases. CDR3 length: 15 amino acids. Per the germline V gene, CDR1 is MNHEY and CDR2 is SVGEGT. Trimming cost V 6 bases and J 2 bases; bases outside gene matches: 5. CDR3 residues: CASSRLASNTGELFF. For the CDR3, the DNA is TGTGCCAGCAGCCGACTAGCGAGCAACACCGGGGAGCTGTTTTTT.

This clone showed up just a few times. The chain links TRBV4-3 to TRBJ1-1; the match to TRBD1 covers 7 bases. V dropped 1 base and J dropped 6; count of bases not matched to a gene: 8. This CDR3 region has 15 residues. CDR1 LGHNA and CDR2 YSLEER come from the germline V gene. The CDR3 sequence: CASSQGPGGISEAFF. The CDR3 DNA sequence: TGCGCCAGCAGCCAAGGGCCAGGGGGGATATCTGAAGCTTTCTTT.

This chain joins TRBV6-6 and TRBJ2-1; TRBD1 aligns across 8 bases. CDR1 MNHNY and CDR2 SVGAGI come from the germline V gene (reference sequence). The CDR3 totals 12 residues. V gave up 4 bases and J gave up 7 bases; unmatched junction bases: 0. For the CDR3, the DNA is TGTGCCAGCAGTTGGACAGGGAATGAGCAGTTCTTC. Translation: CASSWTGNEQFF.

This clone was picked up a small number of times. The V call is TRBV7-9, the J call TRBJ2-2; TRBD2 matches at 8 bases. With 1 base clipped from V and 7 bases from J, the junction kept 2 bases outside the gene matches. CDR3 size: 14 residues. The germline CDR1 and CDR2 sequences are SEHNR and FQNEAQ (reference sequence). CDR3 residues: CASSLVAGYGELFF. The CDR3 DNA is TGTGCCAGCAGCTTAGTAGCGGGATACGGGGAGCTGTTTTTT.

The chain recombines TRBV27 with TRBJ2-7, with TRBD1 matching 8 bases. The ends lost 5 bases at V and 2 bases at J; junction bases unmatched: 8. CDR3 size: 15 residues. Germline V CDR1 and CDR2: MNHEY, SMNVEV (reference sequence). CDR3 sequence (DNA): TGTGCCAGCAGTCCCACGACAGGGGTTACCTACGAGCAGTACTTC. It codes for CASSPTTGVTYEQYF.

The V and J genes are TRBV3-1 (or the pseudogene TRBV3-2) and TRBJ1-6; no clear D gene. The V gene's germline CDR1 is LGHDT and CDR2 YNNKEL (reference sequence). CDR3 length: 15 residues. The V and J ends lost 3 bases and 10 bases respectively, with 16 bases between them. CDR3 region: CASSHQPPIGSPLHF. Written as DNA, the CDR3 is TGTGCCAGCAGCCACCAGCCCCCGATCGGGTCACCCCTCCACTTT.

The V call is TRBV19, the J call TRBJ2-7, with D tentatively TRBD2 (5 bases). The germline V and J ends were trimmed by 3 bases and 4 bases, with 19 bases remaining between them. CDR1 is LNHDA and CDR2 is SQIVND in the germline V gene (reference sequence). The length of the CDR3 is 16 residues. CDR3 protein: CASSISPSPSIYEQYF. The CDR3, as DNA: TGTGCCAGTAGTATCTCTCCTAGCCCATCGATTTACGAGCAGTACTTC.

The chain has TRBV5-4 and TRBJ2-1, with TRBD2 identical over 13 bases. Germline V CDR1 and CDR2: SGHNT, YYREEE (reference sequence). V was clipped by 4 bases and J by 8 bases; unmatched bases: 9. The CDR3 extends over 16 amino acids. DNA of the CDR3: TGTGCCAGCAGCAAGGGACTAGCGGGACCTTGGGATGAGCAGTTCTTC. The encoded protein is CASSKGLAGPWDEQFF.

The chain joins TRBV2 to TRBJ1-6; TRBD1 is a possible D gene (5 bases). The CDR3 length is 15 residues. Per germline, CDR1 SNHLY and CDR2 FYNNEI. V lost 2 bases to trimming and J lost 10 bases, with 15 bases between them. The DNA of the CDR3 is TGTGCCAGCAGTGAACGGGGAGGGACGTGGTCACCCCTCCACTTT. Translation: CASSERGGTWSPLHF. Supplemented by reference TRBV2 and TRBJ1-6, the full variable domain reads EPEVTQTPSHQVTQMGQEVILRCVPISNHLYFYWYRQILGQKVEFLVSFYNNEISEKSEIFDDQFSVERPDGSNFTLKIRSTKLEDSAMYFCASSERGGTWSPLHFGNGTRLTVT.

V usage is TRBV27 and J usage is TRBJ2-1; D is possibly TRBD2 (5 bases). The CDR3 runs to 15 residues. The V gene lost 4 bases and the J gene lost 5 bases, with 15 bases spanning the gap. Germline CDR1 and CDR2: MNHEY and SMNVEV (reference sequence). The CDR3 coding sequence is TGTGCCAGCAGTTCCCTAGGGAGCGGCCACAATGAGCAGTTCTTC. Translating it yields CASSSLGSGHNEQFF.

The chain couples TRBV4-3 to TRBJ1-1; D ambiguous. V lost 3 bases and J 0 bases, leaving 11 bases between the germline ends. This CDR3 contains 15 residues. CDR1 and CDR2 from the germline V gene are LGHNA and YSLEER. The CDR3 DNA follows: TGCGCCAGCAGCCAGTACGGACTTATGAACACTGAAGCTTTCTTT. Translation gives CASSQYGLMNTEAFF.

This clone was recorded once. V is TRBV7-2 and J is TRBJ2-7; 8 bases fit TRBD2. Germline CDR1 is SGHTA and CDR2 is FQGNSA. The CDR3 extends over 15 amino acids. V lost 6 bases, J lost 3 bases, and 10 bases stayed unmatched. In DNA form, the CDR3 reads TGTGCCAGCAGTCATACTACAGGGACTAGCTACGAGCAGTACTTC. As protein: CASSHTTGTSYEQYF.

The chain recombines TRBV7-9 with TRBJ2-3; the D gene is possibly TRBD1 (5 bases). Germline CDR1 and CDR2: SEHNR and FQNEAQ (reference sequence). V was clipped by 5 bases and J by 5 bases, with 20 bases between them. The CDR3 extends over 16 amino acids. CDR3 protein: CASSPEGASWEDTQYF. Here the CDR3 DNA reads TGTGCCAGCAGCCCGGAAGGGGCGAGTTGGGAAGATACGCAGTATTTT. Together with reference TRBV7-9 and TRBJ2-3, the CDR3 gives the full variable domain: DTGVSQNPRHKITKRGQNVTFRCDPISEHNRLYWYRQTLGQGPEFLTYFQNEAQLEKSRLLSDRFSAERPKGSFSTLEIQRTEQGDSAMYLCASSPEGASWEDTQYFGPGTRLTVL.

The chain uses TRBV5-1 and TRBJ2-3, with TRBD2 matching over 13 bases. The CDR3 length is 20 residues. CDR1 is SGHRS, CDR2 YFSETQ, per germline. The junction had 12 bases not matched to a gene; V was cut back by 2 bases and J by 0 bases. This chain's CDR3 is CASSLKPPGLAGFSTDTQYF. The CDR3 nucleotides read TGCGCCAGCAGCTTAAAGCCCCCGGGACTAGCGGGGTTTAGCACAGATACGCAGTATTTT.

V usage is TRBV12-5 and J usage is TRBJ2-1; 8 bases map to TRBD2. Germline-derived CDR1 and CDR2 are LGHNT and FRNRAP. V shed 2 bases and J 13 bases; nucleotides not matched to a gene: 4. CDR3 length: 12 residues. CDR3 sequence: CASGLPREGQFF. The CDR3 coding sequence is TGTGCTAGTGGTTTGCCCCGGGAGGGCCAGTTCTTC.

The V gene is TRBV7-6, the J gene TRBJ2-7; the D gene is possibly TRBD2 (6 bases). CDR1 is SGHVS and CDR2 is FNYEAQ in the germline V gene. The germline V and J ends were trimmed by 3 bases and 6 bases, with 15 bases remaining between them. The CDR3 length is 14 residues. The CDR3 reads CASSFGGVPLEQYF. CDR3 in DNA: TGTGCCAGCAGCTTTGGAGGGGTCCCCCTCGAGCAGTACTTC.

V and J are TRBV21-1 and TRBJ2-6; the table names TRBD2, a call not compared with the DNA. TRBV21-1 is a recognized pseudogene. This CDR3 contains 18 residues. The DNA for the CDR3 is TGTGCCAGCAGCGGATGGACTAGATGGGTTTCTGGGGCCAACGTCCTGACTTTC. Encoded protein: CASSGWTRWVSGANVLTF.

This clone appeared once. The rearrangement links TRBV2 to TRBJ2-2, with unresolved D. The CDR3 covers 14 residues. Germline assignment: CDR1 SNHLY and CDR2 FYNNEI. Trimming stripped 7 bases from V and 1 base from J, with 10 bases between. CDR3 in DNA: TGTGCCAGCAATCTACGGAGGAACACCGGGGAGCTGTTTTTT. It translates to CASNLRRNTGELFF.

The chain employs TRBV27 and TRBJ2-7; D is possibly TRBD2 (6 bases). Trimming removed 2 bases from V and 4 bases from J, with 12 bases in between. The CDR3 contains 14 residues. Germline V gene data show CDR1 as MNHEY and CDR2 as SMNVEV (reference sequence). Written as DNA, the CDR3 is TGTGCCAGCAGTTTACGGGAGCTTGGGTACGAGCAGTACTTC. Encoded protein: CASSLRELGYEQYF.

The chain combines TRBV27 with TRBJ2-3, with TRBD2 matching 13 bases. CDR3 length: 18 residues. V shed 6 bases and J 2 bases; nucleotides not matched to a gene: 11. Germline V gives CDR1 MNHEY, CDR2 SMNVEV (reference sequence). DNA of the CDR3: TGTGCCAGCAGACGACCGGGACTAGCGGGACTCGACACAGATACGCAGTATTTT. As protein: CASRRPGLAGLDTDTQYF.

V gene TRBV6-2 or TRBV6-3 combines with J gene TRBJ2-7, with TRBD2 identical over 9 bases. CDR1 MNHEY and CDR2 SVGEGT come from the germline V gene. With V trimmed by 0 bases and J by 2 bases, 17 bases remained unmatched. This CDR3 is 20 amino acids long. The CDR3 nucleotides read TGTGCCAGCAGTTACTCGAGAAACCCCGGGGGTGCGGGAGGGCCCTACGAGCAGTACTTC. This sequence encodes CASSYSRNPGGAGGPYEQYF.

The J gene is TRBJ2-7, the V gene TRBV10-2; the match to TRBD2 covers 13 bases. This CDR3 has 15 amino acids. Germline CDR1 WSHSY, CDR2 SAAADI. The V gene end was trimmed by 6 bases and the J gene end by 2 bases; junction bases not matched to a gene: 4. The DNA of the CDR3 is TGCGCCAGCAGAATCGGGACTAGCGGGACCTACGAGCAGTACTTC. It translates to CASRIGTSGTYEQYF.